This record looks at one T cell receptor (beta chain) sequence and its context. This clone was picked up one time. Its specific antigen is unknown. Base qualities were left out, and no much larger clone turns up one base away. The sample originates from a study of shared clonotypes between healthy human individuals (dated by TCRdb to about 2020). Concerning the study at large: The cohort included a few men and two women between 18 and 49 years of age. For each donor, three plates each were used for CD4 naive and CD4 memory, two plates were used for CD8 naive, and one plate was used for CD8 memory. Blood TCR repertoires of about five healthy adults were deeply sequenced to estimate repertoire size and the extent of clonotype sharing between individuals. Different laboratories and diverse techniques were used to prepare libraries and sequence TCR repertoires, to increase sequencing depth and limit assay-specific biases. Per donor, leukapheresis produced somewhere between about 0.9 and 9.5 billion PBMCs. The paper as a whole reports these results and caveats: Estimated clonotype richness was generally larger for naive than for memory subsets. Pairwise subsampling led to the expectation that sequencing depth would affect the degree of clonotype sharing among donors. Sampling was restricted to blood, and TCR repertoires in tissues likely differ from the TCR repertoires found in blood. Because the study included a small number of donors, the genetic and exposure-history diversity represented was limited. Higher generation probabilities were observed for clonotypes shared by all four sorted-subset donors than for non-shared clonotypes. Even with the large sequencing depth, rarefaction of the sorted-subset datasets indicated that sequencing was incomplete. When a handful of donors were compared, the shared fraction of clonotypes was around 5% for naive CD4, roughly 3.3% for naive CD8, about 2.4% for memory CD4, and around 0.37% for memory CD8.

Donors were healthy HIV-negative adults with no recently reported acute infections or vaccinations. Only Caucasian adults living in Nashville, Tennessee, USA were represented among the donors. CD4+ T cells were enriched by magnetic negative selection, after which naive cells were positively selected on CD45RA and the negative fraction was taken as the memory subset. Blood was collected by leukapheresis, and PBMCs were isolated by Ficoll-Histopaque density gradient centrifugation and then cryopreserved in liquid nitrogen vapor phase. Analytical flow cytometry was used to check the purity and quantity of each magnetically sorted T cell population. Genomic DNA was isolated from each sorted fraction and quantified by UV absorbance on a Nanodrop 2000c. Using the deep immunoSEQ assay, multiplex PCR amplified TCR CDR3 regions from genomic DNA. Extracted genomic DNA from each cell subset was distributed evenly across all wells of several immunoSEQ 96-well plates, and each plate was treated as a replicate. For sorted subsets, 200 ng of genomic DNA, equivalent to some 33,000 T cell genomes, went into each replicate PCR. Purified libraries were quantified with a Qubit 3.0 fluorometer, sized on a Bioanalyzer 2100, and re-quantified with the KAPA Library Quantification kit. A separate single-read 150-cycle Illumina NextSeq 550 flow cell was used to sequence each immunoSEQ 96-well plate. Processing in the source paper ran as follows. Because only junctional sequences without quality scores were contained in the immunoSEQ output, filtering matching that applied to full-length reads could not be performed. Sequences were annotated with PyIR, a Python wrapper for IgBLAST v1.9, using IMGT germline references to assign V/J genes and CDR3. Any read was removed if the V/J assignment was weak (E-value above 1e-6), the CDR3 was missing, or the read contained stop codons, out-of-frame junctions, or ambiguous translated residues. V3J clonotypes were defined by identical inferred V gene, J gene, and CDR3 amino acid sequence. Percentage overlap between repertoires was calculated by dividing the number of shared unique clonotypes by the size of the smaller repertoire. Richness of each repertoire was evaluated using RTK rarefaction, the Chao1 estimator, and Recon v2.1 estimates of unobserved clonotypes. For all TCRbeta clonotypes obtained by the gDNA method from four donors, generation probabilities were computed with OLGA. Drawn from immuneACCESS, this table holds only the in-frame rearrangements with V and J called that TCRdb kept. Clones are partly lost; checked studies trace under half to an unresolved V gene and leave the rest unexplained. Clone size and the V and J calls come from that table; the DNA yielded D and trimming. This sample gives roughly 500,000 clones in total; about 95% of them show up just once. The ten largest clonotypes hold less than 0.06% of the sample.

Per the germline V gene, MDHEN is the CDR1 and SYDVKM is the CDR2. The junction carries 16 bases between V and J, which are trimmed by 6 bases and 7 bases respectively. The CDR3 covers 13 residues, taking in both the cysteine and the phenylalanine. Just the 39-base CDR3 DNA is kept, in frame starting at base 1. The chain is assembled from TRBV28 and TRBJ2-7; perhaps TRBD2 is the D gene, with 6 bases matching. Sequencing was performed on naive CD4+ T cells sorted from blood. What the cell subset or site label conveys for this sample: CD45RA+ positively selected. This clonotype was obtained from a woman in her twenties or thirties in good health. The DNA is TGTGCCAGCAGGAGACCGGGAGTAGGTGAGCAGTACTTC. This encodes CASRRPGVGEQYF.